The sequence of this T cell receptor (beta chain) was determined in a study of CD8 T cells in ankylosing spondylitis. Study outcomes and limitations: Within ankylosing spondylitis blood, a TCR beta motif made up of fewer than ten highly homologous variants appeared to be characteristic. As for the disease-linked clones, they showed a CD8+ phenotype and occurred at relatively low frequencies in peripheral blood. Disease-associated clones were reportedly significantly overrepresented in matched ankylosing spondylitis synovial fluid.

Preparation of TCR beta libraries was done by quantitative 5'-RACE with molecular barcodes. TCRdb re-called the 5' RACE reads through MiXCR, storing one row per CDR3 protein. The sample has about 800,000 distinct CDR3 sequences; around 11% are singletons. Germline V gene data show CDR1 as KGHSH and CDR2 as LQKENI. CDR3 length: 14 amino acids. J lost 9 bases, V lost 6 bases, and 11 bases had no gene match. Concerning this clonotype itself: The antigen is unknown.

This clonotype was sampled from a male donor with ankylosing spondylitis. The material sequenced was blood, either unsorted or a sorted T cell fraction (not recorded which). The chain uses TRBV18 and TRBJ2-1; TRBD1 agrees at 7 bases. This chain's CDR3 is CASSRERGLGEQFF. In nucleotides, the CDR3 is TGTGCCAGCTCGCGAGAGAGGGGGCTAGGTGAGCAGTTCTTC.